Sequencing of this T cell receptor beta chain was carried out in a study of shared clonotypes between healthy human individuals. Germline CDR1 and CDR2: SNHLY and FYNNEI. The ends were cut back, 2 bases at V and 1 base at J, with 11 bases in the middle. This CDR3 spans 16 amino acids. Method: immunoSEQ multiplex PCR; TCRdb's copy keeps in-frame clones and lacks some. The sample consists of 1 million to 1.3 million clones, around 78% of them appearing once. The receptor's source is a man younger than 35 in good health. Some clones in this sample may be carry-over from other donors' samples. What was sequenced was memory CD4+ T cells from PBMCs. As to subset: CD45RA-negative fraction. The chain joins TRBV2 to TRBJ2-2; a possible D gene is TRBD2 (6 bases). The CDR3 protein is CASSERRAGNTGELFF. CDR3 DNA sequence: TGTGCCAGCAGTGAAAGGAGGGCAGGGAACACCGGGGAGCTGTTTTTT. The full variable domain, completed using reference TRBV2 and TRBJ2-2, is EPEVTQTPSHQVTQMGQEVILRCVPISNHLYFYWYRQILGQKVEFLVSFYNNEISEKSEIFDDQFSVERPDGSNFTLKIRSTKLEDSAMYFCASSERRAGNTGELFFGEGSRLTVL.